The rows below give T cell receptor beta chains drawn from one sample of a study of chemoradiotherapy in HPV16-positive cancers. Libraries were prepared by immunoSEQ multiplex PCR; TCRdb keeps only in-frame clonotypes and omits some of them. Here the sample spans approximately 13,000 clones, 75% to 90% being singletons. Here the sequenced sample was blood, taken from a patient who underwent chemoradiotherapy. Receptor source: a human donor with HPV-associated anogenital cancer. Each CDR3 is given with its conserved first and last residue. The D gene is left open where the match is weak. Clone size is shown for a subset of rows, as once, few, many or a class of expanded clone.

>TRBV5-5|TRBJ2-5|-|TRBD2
CASSSISGGPRETQYF
TGTGCCAGCAGCTCGATAAGCGGGGGGCCGAGGGAGACCCAGTACTTC
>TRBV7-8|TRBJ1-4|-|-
CASSLSVWDEKLFF
TGTGCCAGCAGCTTAAGTGTTTGGGATGAAAAACTGTTTTTT
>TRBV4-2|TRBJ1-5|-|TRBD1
CASSQESGTAGARHQPQHF
TGTGCCAGCAGCCAAGAGTCCGGGACAGCCGGCGCCCGGCATCAGCCCCAGCATTTT
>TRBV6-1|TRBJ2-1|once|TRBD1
CASIPTGTGGNEQFF
TGTGCCAGCATTCCCACCGGGACAGGGGGCAATGAGCAGTTCTTC
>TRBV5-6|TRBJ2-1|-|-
CASSLVRSVDEQFF
TGTGCCAGCAGCTTGGTACGTTCGGTCGATGAGCAGTTCTTC
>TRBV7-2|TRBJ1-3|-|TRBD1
CASSLDWEGGGLANTIYF
TGTGCCAGCAGCTTAGACTGGGAAGGGGGCGGTTTAGCAAACACCATATATTTT
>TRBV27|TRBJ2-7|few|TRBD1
CASSFAGTATYEQYF
TGTGCCAGCAGTTTCGCCGGGACAGCTACCTACGAGCAGTACTTC
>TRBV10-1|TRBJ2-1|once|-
CASRFRVTRNEQFF
TGCGCCAGCAGGTTCAGGGTAACTCGCAATGAGCAGTTCTTC
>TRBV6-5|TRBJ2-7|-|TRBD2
CASSYAGVRAYEQYF
TGTGCCAGCAGTTACGCGGGGGTTCGGGCCTACGAGCAGTACTTC
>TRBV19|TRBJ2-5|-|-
CASSIDVQETQYF
TGTGCCAGTAGTATAGATGTGCAAGAGACCCAGTACTTC
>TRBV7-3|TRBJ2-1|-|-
CASSLGGTTYNEQFF
TGTGCCAGCAGCTTAGGCGGGACCACCTACAATGAGCAGTTCTTC
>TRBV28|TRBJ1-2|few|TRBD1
CASSSPGQGVYGYTF
TGTGCCAGCAGTTCGCCCGGACAGGGGGTCTATGGCTACACCTTC
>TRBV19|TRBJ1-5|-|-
CASSNSLVRGAAAQHF
TGTGCCAGTAGTAATTCCCTTGTACGGGGGGCGGCGGCCCAGCATTTT
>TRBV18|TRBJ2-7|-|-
CASSPAGDRYEQYF
TGTGCCAGCTCACCCGCAGGGGATAGGTACGAGCAGTACTTC
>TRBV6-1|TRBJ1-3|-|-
CASSATGSGRNTIYF
TGTGCCAGCAGCGCAACAGGGAGTGGGAGAAACACCATATATTTT
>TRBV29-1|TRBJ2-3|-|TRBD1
CSVERGPDTQYF
TGCAGCGTTGAGAGGGGGCCAGATACGCAGTATTTT
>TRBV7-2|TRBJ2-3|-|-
CASSRDGSTDTQYF
TGTGCCAGCAGCCGGGACGGCAGCACAGATACGCAGTATTTT
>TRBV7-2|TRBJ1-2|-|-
CASSSQLNYGYTF
TGTGCCAGCAGCTCACAGCTGAACTATGGCTACACCTTC
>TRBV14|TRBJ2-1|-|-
CASSPRILDEQFF
TGTGCCAGCAGCCCAAGAATCCTGGATGAGCAGTTCTTC
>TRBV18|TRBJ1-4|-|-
CASSPGHSVNEKLFF
TGTGCCAGCTCCCCGGGACATTCCGTTAATGAAAAACTGTTTTTT
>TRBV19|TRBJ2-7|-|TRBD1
CASSRTGELSYEQYF
TGTGCCAGTAGCAGGACAGGCGAACTCTCCTACGAGCAGTACTTC
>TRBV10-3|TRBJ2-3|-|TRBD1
CAISRDSFTDTQYF
TGTGCCATCAGCCGGGACAGCTTCACAGATACGCAGTATTTT